This entry lists 28 T cell receptor beta chains sequenced from one sample in a study of CD8+ T cells in alopecia areata. Following extraction, RNA underwent reverse transcription to cDNA, which served as the sequencing template. Profiled with immunoSEQ multiplex PCR; TCRdb holds only in-frame clones, not every one. There are approximately 140,000 clones in the sample; around 86% occur only once, and roughly an eighth lies in the top ten. Treatment here: oral pan-JAK inhibitor, 5-10 mg twice daily. The starting material was CD8+ T cells sorted from blood, obtained at week 4, from a patient treated with tofacitinib. All receptors derive from a human donor with alopecia areata.

The gene calls are TRBV4-1 and TRBJ2-1; D is possibly TRBD1 or TRBD2 (5 bases each). Germline loops: CDR1 MGHRA, CDR2 YSYEKL. Trimming pared 0 bases from V and 0 bases from J, leaving 9 bases between. The CDR3 covers 16 residues. The CDR3 bases are TGCGCCAGCAGCCAAGATTGGGGGAGCTCCTACAATGAGCAGTTCTTC. As protein: CASSQDWGSSYNEQFF.

This chain connects TRBV10-2 to TRBJ2-7; no definite D call. V was cut by 4 bases and J by 2 bases, with 9 bases left in between. Germline CDR1 WSHSY, CDR2 SAAADI. This CDR3 is 13 amino acids long. The CDR3 DNA reads TGCGCCAGCAGTGTTGGGGAAACCTACGAGCAGTACTTC. Its protein is CASSVGETYEQYF.

This chain links TRBV6-1 with TRBJ1-1; D possibly corresponds to TRBD1 (6 bases). The CDR3 sequence is 14 residues long. Germline V lookup: CDR1 MNHNS, CDR2 SASEGT. Trimming stripped 2 bases from V and 1 base from J, with 8 bases between. This CDR3 is CASSELGQNTEAFF. For the CDR3, the DNA is TGTGCCAGCAGTGAACTGGGACAGAACACTGAAGCTTTCTTT.

The chain joins TRBV7-6 to TRBJ1-1; D is ambiguous. Germline CDR1 and CDR2: SGHVS and FNYEAQ. Trimming took off 1 base at V and 0 bases at J, with 6 bases between the two ends. The CDR3 loop spans 14 amino acids. The CDR3 DNA reads TGTGCCAGCAGCTTAGGGGCGGTGAACACTGAAGCTTTCTTT. Amino acids: CASSLGAVNTEAFF.

The chain combines TRBV5-1 with TRBJ1-1; 8 bases map to TRBD1. The germline CDR1 and CDR2 sequences are SGHRS and YFSETQ. This CDR3 is 15 amino acids long. Trimming removed 4 bases from V and 5 bases from J; junction bases left unmatched: 10. As DNA, the CDR3 is TGCGCCAGCAGCCCAGAACAACAGGGGGAAACTGAAGCTTTCTTT. This encodes CASSPEQQGETEAFF.

The count of this clone is one. The rearrangement joins TRBV4-2 to TRBJ2-7; 7 positions match TRBD1. With V trimmed by 5 bases and J by 2 bases, 6 bases remained unmatched. Germline lookup yields CDR1 LGHNA and CDR2 YNFKEQ. The CDR3 totals 14 residues. This CDR3 is CASSGTETTYEQYF. DNA for the CDR3: TGTGCCAGCAGCGGGACAGAAACTACCTACGAGCAGTACTTC.

The V call is TRBV4-1, the J call TRBJ2-1; 7 nucleotides agree with TRBD1. CDR1 is MGHRA and CDR2 is YSYEKL in the germline V gene. Losses at the gene ends were 1 base for V and 8 bases for J; bases not matched to a gene: 11. The CDR3 has 16 amino acids. Here the CDR3 DNA reads TGCGCCAGCAGCCAAGGACCGGGACAGCGCTTCGATGAGCAGTTCTTC. It translates to CASSQGPGQRFDEQFF.

The chain employs TRBV7-8 and TRBJ2-1; D ambiguous. CDR1 and CDR2 from the germline V gene are SGHVS and FQNEAQ. Trimming shortened V by 8 bases and J by 8 bases, and 7 bases separated the two germline ends. The CDR3 runs to 10 residues. The DNA of the CDR3 is TGTGCCAGCGCCCAATATGAGCAGTTCTTC. Encoded protein: CASAQYEQFF.

J is TRBJ2-6 and V is TRBV5-1; D uncertain. This CDR3 region has 18 residues. Germline V gene data show CDR1 as SGHRS and CDR2 as YFSETQ. Trimming left V 0 bases short and J 1 base short, with 14 bases between. Written as DNA, the CDR3 is TGCGCCAGCAGCTTGGTTGGTTTTTCAACTTCTGGGGCCAACGTCCTGACTTTC. Protein: CASSLVGFSTSGANVLTF.

This sequence joins TRBV30 and TRBJ2-5; D possibly corresponds to TRBD1 (6 bases). The CDR3 consists of 14 residues. The germline CDR1 and CDR2 sequences are GTSNPN and SVGIG (reference sequence). The V end lost 2 bases, the J end lost 0 bases, and 10 bases lay between the germline ends. This CDR3 is CAWSTGLYQETQYF. The CDR3 coding sequence is TGTGCCTGGAGTACAGGGCTATACCAAGAGACCCAGTACTTC.

This sequence joins TRBV7-8 and TRBJ2-1, with TRBD2 matching 12 bases. The CDR3 runs 16 residues. Germline V gene lookup returns CDR1 SGHVS and CDR2 FQNEAQ. With 5 bases clipped from V and 1 base from J, the junction kept 3 bases outside the gene matches. CDR3 sequence: CASSAGTSGSYNEQFF. The CDR3 DNA sequence: TGTGCCAGCAGCGCCGGGACTAGCGGGTCCTACAATGAGCAGTTCTTC.

In this sample, this clone turned up once. The chain has TRBV6-5 and TRBJ1-2; D perhaps matches TRBD1 (6 bases). The CDR3 spans 16 residues. V was pared by 0 bases and J by 4 bases, with 15 bases between. The V gene's germline CDR1 is MNHEY and CDR2 SVGAGI. CDR3 protein: CASSYSGYRGGYGYTF. DNA of the CDR3: TGTGCCAGCAGTTACTCGGGCTATAGGGGGGGCTATGGCTACACCTTC.

Here the CDR3 reads CSVEPSSGALISDGYTF. Here the CDR3 DNA reads TGCAGCGTTGAACCGAGTTCAGGCGCACTGATTTCCGATGGCTACACCTTC. The V and J genes are TRBV29-1 and TRBJ1-2; D call uncertain. V was pared by 2 bases and J by 6 bases, with 25 bases between. This CDR3 contains 17 residues. Germline values: CDR1 SQVTM, CDR2 ANQGSEA.

The CDR3 region is CASSLPTRGSYEQYF. The CDR3 nucleotides read TGTGCCAGCAGCCTGCCGACGAGGGGGTCCTACGAGCAGTACTTC. This chain uses TRBV7-2 with TRBJ2-7, with D perhaps matching TRBD1 (6 bases). Deletions cut 5 bases from V and 1 base from J, with 15 bases between. From germline, CDR1 is SGHTA and CDR2 FQGNSA. This CDR3 region has 15 residues.

The chain links TRBV4-1 to TRBJ2-2; perhaps TRBD2 as D (5 bases). The germline gives CDR1 MGHRA, CDR2 YSYEKL. The V and J ends lost 1 base and 1 base respectively, with 7 bases between them. The CDR3 has 15 residues. This CDR3 is CASSQGRENTGELFF. CDR3 nucleotide sequence: TGCGCCAGCAGCCAAGGTCGGGAGAACACCGGGGAGCTGTTTTTT.

The chain employs TRBV29-1 and TRBJ2-7; TRBD1 matches 9 bases. V was clipped by 3 bases and J by 4 bases; unmatched bases: 7. The CDR3 is made up of 14 amino acids. Germline CDR1 SQVTM, CDR2 ANQGSEA. CDR3 nucleotide sequence: TGCAGCGTTGATGGTATGGGACAGGGATACGAGCAGTACTTC. It yields the protein CSVDGMGQGYEQYF.

CDR3 loop: CASSYQGAAGYTF. CDR3 nucleotides: TGTGCCAGCAGTTACCAGGGGGCGGCGGGCTACACCTTC. The chain joins TRBV27 to TRBJ1-2; 8 nucleotides line up with TRBD1. The CDR3 is 13 residues long. V lost 4 bases to trimming and J lost 8 bases; unmatched junction nucleotides: 6. CDR1 and CDR2 (germline): MNHEY, SMNVEV (reference sequence).

The chain couples TRBV29-1 to TRBJ2-7; 10 bases fit TRBD1. V was pared by 3 bases and J by 4 bases, with 6 bases of the junction left unmatched. The length of the CDR3 is 14 residues. Germline CDR1 is SQVTM and CDR2 is ANQGSEA. CDR3 loop: CSVDPGTGEYEQYF. CDR3 bases: TGCAGCGTTGATCCCGGGACAGGGGAGTACGAGCAGTACTTC.

This rearrangement joins TRBV7-8 to TRBJ2-7, with no clear D. Germline lookup yields CDR1 SGHVS and CDR2 FQNEAQ. This CDR3 region has 12 residues. Trimming pared 0 bases from V and 5 bases from J, leaving 5 bases between. The CDR3 is CASSLANDEQYF. In nucleotides, the CDR3 is TGTGCCAGCAGCTTAGCGAACGACGAGCAGTACTTC.

The V and J genes are TRBV29-1 and TRBJ2-1, with D perhaps given as TRBD1 or TRBD2 (6 bases each). Per germline, CDR1 SQVTM and CDR2 ANQGSEA. V lost 3 bases to trimming and J lost 5 bases, with 17 bases between them. CDR3 length: 15 residues. DNA of the CDR3: TGCAGCGTTGAGGGGGGCATCTTTGCGGACAATGAGCAGTTCTTC. Protein product: CSVEGGIFADNEQFF.

The chain is built from TRBV6-6 and TRBJ2-7, with D possibly being TRBD1 (7 bases). Trimming cost V 6 bases and J 7 bases, with 16 bases left between them. The CDR3 loop spans 13 amino acids. Per the germline V gene, CDR1 is MNHNY and CDR2 is SVGAGI (reference sequence). The CDR3 bases are TGTGCCAGCAGGGGGGGACAGCTCCCAGAGCAGTACTTC. Its translation is CASRGGQLPEQYF.

The chain combines TRBV29-1 with TRBJ2-7, with unresolved D. Germline CDR1 reads SQVTM; CDR2 reads ANQGSEA. Trimming removed 4 bases from V and 0 bases from J, with 10 bases in between. This CDR3 contains 13 residues. CDR3 DNA sequence: TGCAGCGTTGTTGTGGAGAACTCCTACGAGCAGTACTTC. This gives the protein CSVVVENSYEQYF.

The chain joins TRBV2 to TRBJ2-5; possibly TRBD1 for D (6 bases). CDR1 and CDR2 from the germline V gene are SNHLY and FYNNEI. The CDR3 has 14 amino acids. V dropped 6 bases and J dropped 4 bases, with 15 bases sitting between them. CDR3 residues: CASRSPVRGETQYF. DNA of the CDR3: TGTGCCAGCAGGAGTCCAGTCAGGGGAGAGACCCAGTACTTC.

This chain links TRBV4-1 with TRBJ2-1; no clear D gene. Germline V gene lookup returns CDR1 MGHRA and CDR2 YSYEKL. V was clipped by 5 bases and J by 9 bases, with 14 bases between them. The CDR3 has 13 residues. CDR3 in amino acids: CASSFGIGGEQFF. CDR3 sequence (DNA): TGCGCCAGCAGCTTTGGTATTGGCGGTGAGCAGTTCTTC.

This rearrangement joins TRBV6-5 to TRBJ2-2, with unresolved D. V was cut by 5 bases and J by 4 bases, with 11 bases left in between. The CDR3 loop spans 14 amino acids. Germline V gene sequence: CDR1 MNHEY, CDR2 SVGAGI. DNA for the CDR3: TGTGCCAGCAGTCACAAAGGTGTCACCGGGGAGCTGTTTTTT. This codes for CASSHKGVTGELFF.

This rearrangement joins TRBV28 to TRBJ2-5; D gene ambiguous. Trimming cost V 0 bases and J 2 bases, with 10 bases left between them. Germline-derived CDR1 and CDR2 are MDHEN and SYDVKM. CDR3 length equals 15 residues. Here the CDR3 reads CASSLWHVRQETQYF. Here the CDR3 DNA reads TGTGCCAGCAGTTTATGGCACGTTAGGCAAGAGACCCAGTACTTC.

The table lists this clone with a count of one. The J gene is TRBJ2-2, the V gene TRBV5-1; no reliable D call. The germline CDR1 and CDR2 sequences are SGHRS and YFSETQ. This CDR3 is 14 amino acids long. V lost 0 bases to trimming and J lost 5 bases, with 8 bases between them. The chain's CDR3 is CASSLGAQTGELFF. CDR3 nucleotide sequence: TGCGCCAGCAGCTTGGGGGCTCAAACCGGGGAGCTGTTTTTT.

The chain recombines TRBV13 with TRBJ2-1; D possibly corresponds to TRBD2 (6 bases). CDR3 length equals 14 residues. The V gene's germline CDR1 is PRHDT and CDR2 FYEKMQ (reference sequence). Trimming pared 4 bases from V and 6 bases from J, leaving 13 bases between. The CDR3 reads CASSSPGDVNEQFF. CDR3 coding DNA: TGTGCCAGCAGCTCACCGGGGGACGTCAATGAGCAGTTCTTC.